This T cell receptor (beta chain) was captured in a study of T cells in tuberculosis. Overall study context: Blood was taken before or within 7 days of anti-tuberculosis therapy.

Time point reported: new active TB diagnosis, blood taken before or within 7 days of starting treatment. Positive smear microscopy and/or M. tuberculosis culture confirmed active disease. About this clone itself: What it recognizes is unknown.

Study outcomes and limitations: Cases with active tuberculosis were adults, while controls were adolescents.

The repertoire was sequenced with immunoSEQ multiplex PCR; TCRdb's copy has only in-frame clones and lacks some. The sample contains tens of thousands of clones, roughly 94% of which appear only once. Germline V lookup: CDR1 GTSNPN, CDR2 SVGIG (reference sequence). Trimming at V came to 0 bases and at J to 7 bases, leaving 6 bases not matched to a gene. CDR3 length: 13 amino acids. The chain carries TRBV30 and TRBJ2-7; TRBD2 matches at 7 bases. The sample consisted of PBMCs, taken at tuberculosis diagnosis. This receptor was taken from an adult with tuberculosis. The CDR3 DNA is TGTGCCTGGAGTGTGTGGGGGGAGGGGGAGCAGTACTTC. Its protein is CAWSVWGEGEQYF.